This paragraph covers one T cell receptor (beta chain) sequence. The sample belongs to a study of CD8 T cells in Susac syndrome. Germline CDR1 DFQATT, CDR2 SNEGSKA (reference sequence). CDR3 length: 15 amino acids. V was pared by 0 bases and J by 1 base, with 12 bases between. The RNA input was about 0.5 to 1 ug, and it was reverse transcribed with random hexamers. TCRdb re-called the immunoSEQ multiplex PCR reads with MiXCR, one entry per CDR3 protein. The repertoire consists of 180,000 or so distinct CDR3 sequences, with around 95% occurring once and the leading ten covering roughly 0.095%. Sequencing of TCR beta, carried out with a high-throughput approach, was applied to CD8+ and CD4+ T cells from the blood. Negative isolation yielded the CD8+ and CD4+ T cells, while FACS enriched the TEMRA cells.

Sequences were obtained from CD4+ T cells from PBMCs. The receptor was isolated from a human donor with multiple sclerosis. This chain connects TRBV20-1 to TRBJ1-1; D gene uncertain. CDR3 sequence: CSARDMRNSNTEAFF. The CDR3 DNA reads TGCAGTGCTAGAGATATGAGGAATTCGAACACTGAAGCTTTCTTT.